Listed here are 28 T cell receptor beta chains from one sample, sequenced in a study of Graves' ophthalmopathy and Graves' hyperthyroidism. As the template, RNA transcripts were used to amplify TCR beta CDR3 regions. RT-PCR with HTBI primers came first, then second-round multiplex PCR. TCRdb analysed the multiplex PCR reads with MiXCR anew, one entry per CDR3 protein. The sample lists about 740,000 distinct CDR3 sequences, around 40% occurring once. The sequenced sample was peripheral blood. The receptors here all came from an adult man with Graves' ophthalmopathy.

The CDR3 DNA sequence: TGCGCCAGCAGCCAAGCCGGGACAAGGGCCGACGAGCAGTACTTC. Protein product: CASSQAGTRADEQYF. This chain uses TRBV4-1 with TRBJ2-7; possible D gene TRBD1, 6 bases. The germline gives CDR1 MGHRA, CDR2 YSYEKL. V dropped 1 base and J dropped 5 bases, with 15 bases sitting between them. The CDR3 runs to 15 residues.

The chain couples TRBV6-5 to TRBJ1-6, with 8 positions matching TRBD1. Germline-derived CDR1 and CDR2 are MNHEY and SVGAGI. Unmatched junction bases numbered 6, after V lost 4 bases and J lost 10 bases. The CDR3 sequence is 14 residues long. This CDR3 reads CASSSRDRRSPLHF. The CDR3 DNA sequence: TGTGCCAGCAGTTCGAGGGACAGGCGATCACCCCTCCACTTT.

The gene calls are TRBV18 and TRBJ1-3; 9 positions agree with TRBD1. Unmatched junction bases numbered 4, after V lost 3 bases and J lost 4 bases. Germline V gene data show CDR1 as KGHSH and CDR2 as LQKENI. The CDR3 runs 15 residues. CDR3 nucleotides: TGTGCCAGCTCACCCGGGACAGGGTCCGGAAACACCATATATTTT. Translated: CASSPGTGSGNTIYF.

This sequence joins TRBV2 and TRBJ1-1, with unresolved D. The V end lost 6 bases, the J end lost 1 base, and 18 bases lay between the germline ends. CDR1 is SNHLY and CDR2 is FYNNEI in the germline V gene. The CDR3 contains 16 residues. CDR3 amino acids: CASRGDGRGWNTEAFF. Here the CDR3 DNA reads TGTGCCAGCAGGGGCGACGGGCGTGGTTGGAACACTGAAGCTTTCTTT.

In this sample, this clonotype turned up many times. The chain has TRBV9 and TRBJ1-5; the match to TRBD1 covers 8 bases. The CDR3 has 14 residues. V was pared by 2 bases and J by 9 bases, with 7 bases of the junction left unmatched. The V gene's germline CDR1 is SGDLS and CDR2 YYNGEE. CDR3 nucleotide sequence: TGTGCCAGCAGCGTGGGACAGGCTCCCTTGCCCCAGCATTTT. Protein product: CASSVGQAPLPQHF. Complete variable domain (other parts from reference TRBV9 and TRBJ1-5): DSGVTQTPKHLITATGQRVTLRCSPRSGDLSVYWYQQSLDQGLQFLIQYYNGEERAKGNILERFSAQQFPDLHSELNLSSLELGDSALYFCASSVGQAPLPQHFGDGTRLSIL.

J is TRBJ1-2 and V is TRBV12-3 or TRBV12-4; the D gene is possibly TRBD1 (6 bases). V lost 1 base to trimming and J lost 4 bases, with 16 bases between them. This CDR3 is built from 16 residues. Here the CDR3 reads CASSLDYRARSYGYTF. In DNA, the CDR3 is TGTGCCAGCAGTTTAGATTACAGGGCGCGCTCCTATGGCTACACCTTC.

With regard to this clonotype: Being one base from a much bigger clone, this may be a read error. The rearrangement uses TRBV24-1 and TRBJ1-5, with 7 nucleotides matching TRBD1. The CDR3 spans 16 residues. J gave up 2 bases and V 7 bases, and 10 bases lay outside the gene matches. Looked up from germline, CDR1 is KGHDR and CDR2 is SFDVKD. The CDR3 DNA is TGTGCCACCAGAGACCTAGGACAGGTCGGCAATCAGCCCCAGCATTTT. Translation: CATRDLGQVGNQPQHF.

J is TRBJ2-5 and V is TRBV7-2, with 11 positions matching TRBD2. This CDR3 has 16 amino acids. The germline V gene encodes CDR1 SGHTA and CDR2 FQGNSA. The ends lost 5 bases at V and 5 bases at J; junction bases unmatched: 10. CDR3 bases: TGTGCCAGCAGCCCCCTGACGGGACTAGCGGTGGAGACCCAGTACTTC. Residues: CASSPLTGLAVETQYF. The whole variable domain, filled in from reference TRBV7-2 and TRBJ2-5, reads GAGVSQSPSNKVTEKGKDVELRCDPISGHTALYWYRQSLGQGLEFLIYFQGNSAPDKSGLPSDRFSAERTGGSVSTLTIQRTQQEDSAVYLCASSPLTGLAVETQYFGPGTRLLVL.

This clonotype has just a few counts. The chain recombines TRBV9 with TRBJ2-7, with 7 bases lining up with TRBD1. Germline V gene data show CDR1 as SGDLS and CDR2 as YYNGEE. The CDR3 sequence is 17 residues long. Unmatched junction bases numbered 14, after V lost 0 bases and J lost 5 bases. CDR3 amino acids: CASSVGPSRGLNDEQYF. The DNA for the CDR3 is TGTGCCAGCAGCGTAGGCCCTTCGAGGGGGCTTAACGACGAGCAGTACTTC.

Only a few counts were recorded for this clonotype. In DNA, the CDR3 is TGTGCCAGCAGCTTTCCACAGGGGGCTTTCTACGAGCAGTACTTC. Residues: CASSFPQGAFYEQYF. The gene calls are TRBV7-9 and TRBJ2-7; 9 positions agree with TRBD1. The germline CDR1 and CDR2 sequences are SEHNR and FQNEAQ (reference sequence). V was pared by 3 bases and J by 3 bases, with 6 bases of the junction left unmatched. This CDR3 is built from 15 residues.

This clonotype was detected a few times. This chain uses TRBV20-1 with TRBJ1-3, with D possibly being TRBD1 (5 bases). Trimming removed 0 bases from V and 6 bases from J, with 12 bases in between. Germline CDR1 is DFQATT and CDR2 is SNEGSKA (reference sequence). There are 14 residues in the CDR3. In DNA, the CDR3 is TGCAGTGCTAGAGATCAGGGACGGTTAAACACCATATATTTT. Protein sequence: CSARDQGRLNTIYF.

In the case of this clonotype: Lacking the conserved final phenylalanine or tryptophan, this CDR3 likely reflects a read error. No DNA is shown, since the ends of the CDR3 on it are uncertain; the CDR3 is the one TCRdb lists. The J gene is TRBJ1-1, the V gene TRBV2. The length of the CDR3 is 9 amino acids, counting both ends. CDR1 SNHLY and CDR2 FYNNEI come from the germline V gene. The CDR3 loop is CASSEARGP.

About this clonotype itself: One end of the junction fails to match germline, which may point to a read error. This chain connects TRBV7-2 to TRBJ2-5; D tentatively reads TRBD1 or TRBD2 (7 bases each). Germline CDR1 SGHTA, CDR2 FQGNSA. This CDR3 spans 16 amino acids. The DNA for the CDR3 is TGTGCCAGCAGCCAAAGCGGGACAGCCGTTTTGGAGACCCGGTACTTC. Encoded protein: CASSQSGTAVLETRYF.

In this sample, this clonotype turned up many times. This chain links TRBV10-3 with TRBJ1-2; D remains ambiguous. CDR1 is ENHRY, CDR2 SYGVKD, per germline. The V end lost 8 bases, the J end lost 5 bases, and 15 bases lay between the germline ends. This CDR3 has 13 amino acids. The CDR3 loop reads CAIGGSLGYGYTF. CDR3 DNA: TGTGCCATCGGAGGCAGCCTAGGGTATGGCTACACCTTC.

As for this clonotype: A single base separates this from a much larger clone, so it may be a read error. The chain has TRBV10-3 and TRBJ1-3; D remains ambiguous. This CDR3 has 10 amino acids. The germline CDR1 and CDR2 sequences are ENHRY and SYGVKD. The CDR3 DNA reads TGTGCCATCAGTGAAAACACCATACATTTT. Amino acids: CAISENTIHF.

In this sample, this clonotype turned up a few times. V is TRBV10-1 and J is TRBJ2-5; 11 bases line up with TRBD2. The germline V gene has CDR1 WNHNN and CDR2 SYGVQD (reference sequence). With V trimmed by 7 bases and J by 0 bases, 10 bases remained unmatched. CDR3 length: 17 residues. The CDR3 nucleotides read TGCGCCAGCACAAGGAAGGCTAGCGGGGGGTACCAAGAGACCCAGTACTTC. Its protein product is CASTRKASGGYQETQYF.

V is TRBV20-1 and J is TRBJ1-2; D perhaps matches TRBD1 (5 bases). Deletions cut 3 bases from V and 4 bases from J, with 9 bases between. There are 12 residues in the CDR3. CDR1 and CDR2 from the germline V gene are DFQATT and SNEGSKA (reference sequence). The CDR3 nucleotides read TGCAGTGCTAGTGACAGTCTCTATGGCTACACCTTC. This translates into CSASDSLYGYTF.

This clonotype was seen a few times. The CDR3 region has the DNA TGTGCCAGCAGGCCCGGGACGTCTATCTATGGCTACACCTTC. Translation gives CASRPGTSIYGYTF. The chain combines TRBV25-1 with TRBJ1-2, with D possibly TRBD1 on 5 matching bases. Trimming took 6 bases from V and 4 from J, leaving 15 bases between them. The V gene's germline CDR1 is MGHDK and CDR2 SYGVNS. The CDR3 has 14 amino acids.

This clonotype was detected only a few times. The CDR3 loop reads CSVERQNIQYF. The CDR3 bases are TGCAGCGTTGAGAGACAGAACATTCAGTACTTC. The chain carries TRBV29-1 and TRBJ2-5; D is perhaps TRBD1 (5 bases). The assigned J gene may be wrong: the sequence end matches TRBJ2-4 better. The CDR3 contains 11 residues. CDR1 is SQVTM and CDR2 is ANQGSEA in the germline V gene.

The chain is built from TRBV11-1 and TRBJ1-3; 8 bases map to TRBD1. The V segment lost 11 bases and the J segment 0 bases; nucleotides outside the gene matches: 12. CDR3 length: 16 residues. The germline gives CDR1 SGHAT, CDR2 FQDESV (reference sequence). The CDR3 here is CAWSPRTGHSGNTIYF. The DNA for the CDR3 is TGTGCCTGGAGTCCGAGGACAGGGCACTCTGGAAACACCATATATTTT.

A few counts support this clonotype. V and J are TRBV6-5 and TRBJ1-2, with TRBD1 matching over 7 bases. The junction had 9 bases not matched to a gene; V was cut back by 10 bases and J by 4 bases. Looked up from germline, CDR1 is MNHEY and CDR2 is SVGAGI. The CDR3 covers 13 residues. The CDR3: CATEDRATYGYTF. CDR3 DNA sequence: TGTGCCACCGAAGACAGGGCAACCTATGGCTACACCTTC.

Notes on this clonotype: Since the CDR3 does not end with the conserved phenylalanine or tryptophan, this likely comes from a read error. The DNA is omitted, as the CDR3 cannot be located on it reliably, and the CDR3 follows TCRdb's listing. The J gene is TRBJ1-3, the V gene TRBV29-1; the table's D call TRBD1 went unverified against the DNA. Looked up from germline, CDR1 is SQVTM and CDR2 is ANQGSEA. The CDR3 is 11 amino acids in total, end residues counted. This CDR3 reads CSVEDPTGANT.

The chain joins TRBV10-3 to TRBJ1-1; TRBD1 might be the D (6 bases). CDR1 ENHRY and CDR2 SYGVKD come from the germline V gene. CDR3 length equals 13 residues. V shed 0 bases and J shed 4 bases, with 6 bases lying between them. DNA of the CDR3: TGTGCCATCAGTGAGTCAGGGGGCACTGAAGCTTTCTTT. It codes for CAISESGGTEAFF.

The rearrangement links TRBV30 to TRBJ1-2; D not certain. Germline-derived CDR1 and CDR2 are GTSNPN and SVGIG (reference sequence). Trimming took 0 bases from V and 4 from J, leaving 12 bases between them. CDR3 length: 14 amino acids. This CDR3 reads CAWSVRRQSYGYTF. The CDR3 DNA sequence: TGTGCCTGGAGTGTAAGGCGGCAGTCCTATGGCTACACCTTC.

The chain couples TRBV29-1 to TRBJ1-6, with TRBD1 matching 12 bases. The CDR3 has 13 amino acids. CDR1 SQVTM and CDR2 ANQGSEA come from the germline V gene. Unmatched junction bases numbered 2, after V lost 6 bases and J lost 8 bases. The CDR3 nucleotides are TGCAGCGTAGGGACAGGGGGCGATTCACCCCTCCACTTT. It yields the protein CSVGTGGDSPLHF. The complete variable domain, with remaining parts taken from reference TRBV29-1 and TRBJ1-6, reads SAVISQKPSRDICQRGTSLTIQCQVDSQVTMMFWYRQQPGQSLTLIATANQGSEATYESGFVIDKFPISRPNLTFSTLTVSNMSPEDSSIYLCSVGTGGDSPLHFGNGTRLTVT.

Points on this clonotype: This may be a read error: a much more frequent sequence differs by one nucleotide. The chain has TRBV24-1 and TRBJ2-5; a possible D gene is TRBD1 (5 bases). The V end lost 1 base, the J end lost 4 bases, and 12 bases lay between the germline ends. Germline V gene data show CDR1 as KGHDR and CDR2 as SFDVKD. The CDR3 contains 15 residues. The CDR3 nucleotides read TGTGCCACCAGTGATTTCCGAATAGGGGTAGAGACCCAGTACTTC. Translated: CATSDFRIGVETQYF.

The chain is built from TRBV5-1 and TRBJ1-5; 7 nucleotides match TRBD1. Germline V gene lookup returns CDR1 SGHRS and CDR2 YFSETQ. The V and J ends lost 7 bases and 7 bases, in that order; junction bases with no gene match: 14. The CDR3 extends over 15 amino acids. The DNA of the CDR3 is TGCGCCAGCTCTCTCTGGGGAGGGGGCGGACAGCCCCAGCATTTT. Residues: CASSLWGGGGQPQHF. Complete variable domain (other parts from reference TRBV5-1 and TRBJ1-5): KAGVTQTPRYLIKTRGQQVTLSCSPISGHRSVSWYQQTPGQGLQFLFEYFSETQRNKGNFPGRFSGRQFSNSRSEMNVSTLELGDSALYLCASSLWGGGGQPQHFGDGTRLSIL.

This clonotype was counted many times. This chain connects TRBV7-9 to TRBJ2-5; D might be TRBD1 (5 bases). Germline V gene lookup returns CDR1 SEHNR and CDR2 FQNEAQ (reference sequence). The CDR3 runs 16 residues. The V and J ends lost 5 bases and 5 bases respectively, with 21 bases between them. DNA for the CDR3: TGTGCCAGCAGCCTGGGTCGTGGGGCGACTGGGGAGACCCAGTACTTC. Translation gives CASSLGRGATGETQYF.